Sequencing of this T cell receptor beta chain was carried out in a study of blood T cells in healthy people across ages. Study-level results: Unknown CMV status may confound age-related changes in expanded clones.

This clonotype was detected only a few times. What it binds is unknown. It was with a sample-barcoded 5' primer and a J-beta primer mix that a second PCR of about 7 to 12 cycles was run. Each cDNA molecule, via a template-switch adaptor with 12 random nucleotides, was tagged. TCRdb processed the 5' RACE reads anew with MiXCR; each CDR3 protein has one entry. The sample includes around 1,700,000 distinct CDR3 sequences, 28% of them seen just once. This CDR3 has 13 amino acids. Trimming took 0 bases from V and 9 from J, leaving 10 bases between them. CDR1 and CDR2 from the germline V gene are SGDLS and YYNGEE. Per individual sample, total RNA of at least 5 micrograms was extracted.

The sequence was obtained from a woman in her 30s in good health. The genes are TRBV9 and TRBJ2-1; maybe TRBD2 (6 bases). Sequencing was done on a sample of blood. The CDR3 region is CASSVGGGSEQFF. CDR3 DNA: TGTGCCAGCAGCGTAGGTGGGGGGAGTGAGCAGTTCTTC.